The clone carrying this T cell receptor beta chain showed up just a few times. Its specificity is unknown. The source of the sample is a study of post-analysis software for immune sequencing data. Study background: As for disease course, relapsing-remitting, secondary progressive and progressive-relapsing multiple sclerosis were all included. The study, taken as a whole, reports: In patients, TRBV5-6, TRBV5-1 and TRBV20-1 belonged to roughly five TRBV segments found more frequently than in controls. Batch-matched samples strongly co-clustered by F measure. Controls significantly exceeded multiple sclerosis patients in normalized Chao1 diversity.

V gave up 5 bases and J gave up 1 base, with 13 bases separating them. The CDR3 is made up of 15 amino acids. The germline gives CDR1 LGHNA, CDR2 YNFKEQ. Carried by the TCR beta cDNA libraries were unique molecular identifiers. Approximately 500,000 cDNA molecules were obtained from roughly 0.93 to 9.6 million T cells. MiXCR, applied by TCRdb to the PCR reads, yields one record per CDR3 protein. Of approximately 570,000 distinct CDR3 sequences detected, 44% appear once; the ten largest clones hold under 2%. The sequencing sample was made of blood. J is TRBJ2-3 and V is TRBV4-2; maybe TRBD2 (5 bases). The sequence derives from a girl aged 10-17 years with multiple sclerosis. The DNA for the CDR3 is TGTGCCAGCAGCAGTTCCGGGGTGGGCACAGATACGCAGTATTTT. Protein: CASSSSGVGTDTQYF.